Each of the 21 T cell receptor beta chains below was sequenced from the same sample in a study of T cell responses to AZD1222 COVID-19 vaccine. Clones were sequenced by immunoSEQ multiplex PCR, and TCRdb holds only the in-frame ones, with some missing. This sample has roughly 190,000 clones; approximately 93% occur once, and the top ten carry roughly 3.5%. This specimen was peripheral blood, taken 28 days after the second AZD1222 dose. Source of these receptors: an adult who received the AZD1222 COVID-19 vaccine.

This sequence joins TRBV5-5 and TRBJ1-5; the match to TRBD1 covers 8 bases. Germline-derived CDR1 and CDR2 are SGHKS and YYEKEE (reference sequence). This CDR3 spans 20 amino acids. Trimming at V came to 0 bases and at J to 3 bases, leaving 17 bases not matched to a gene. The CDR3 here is CASSLGPGTGLQKINQPQHF. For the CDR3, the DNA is TGTGCCAGCAGCTTGGGACCCGGGACAGGACTTCAAAAGATCAATCAGCCCCAGCATTTT.

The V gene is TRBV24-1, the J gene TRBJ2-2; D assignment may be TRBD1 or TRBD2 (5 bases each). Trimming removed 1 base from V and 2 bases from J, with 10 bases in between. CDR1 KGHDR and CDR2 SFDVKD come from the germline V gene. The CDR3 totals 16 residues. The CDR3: CATSDLRGANTGELFF. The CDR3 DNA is TGTGCCACCAGTGATTTAAGAGGGGCTAACACCGGGGAGCTGTTTTTT.

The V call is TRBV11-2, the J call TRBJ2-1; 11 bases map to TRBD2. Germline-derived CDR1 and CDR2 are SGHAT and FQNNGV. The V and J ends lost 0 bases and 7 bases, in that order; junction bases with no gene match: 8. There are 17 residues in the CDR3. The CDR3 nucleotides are TGTGCCAGCAGCTTAGATCAGTTACTAGCGGGAGTAAATGAGCAGTTCTTC. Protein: CASSLDQLLAGVNEQFF.

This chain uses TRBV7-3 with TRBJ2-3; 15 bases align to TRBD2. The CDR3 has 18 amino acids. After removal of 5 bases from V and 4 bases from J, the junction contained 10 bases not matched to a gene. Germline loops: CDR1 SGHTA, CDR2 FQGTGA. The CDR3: CASSRLGTSGRSADTQYF. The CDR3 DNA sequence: TGTGCCAGCAGCCGCCTTGGGACTAGCGGGAGGAGCGCAGATACGCAGTATTTT.

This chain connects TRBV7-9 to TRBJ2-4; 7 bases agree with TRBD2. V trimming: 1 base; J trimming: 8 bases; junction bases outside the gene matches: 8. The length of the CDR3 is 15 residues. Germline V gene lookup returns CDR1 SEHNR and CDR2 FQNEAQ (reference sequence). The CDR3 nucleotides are TGTGCCAGCAGCTTAGTCCCCCGCGGGGGTCACATTCAGTACTTC. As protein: CASSLVPRGGHIQYF.

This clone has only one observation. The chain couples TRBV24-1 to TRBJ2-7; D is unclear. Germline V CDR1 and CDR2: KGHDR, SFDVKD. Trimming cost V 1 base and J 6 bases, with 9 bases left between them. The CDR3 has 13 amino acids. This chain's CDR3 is CATSDFTDREQYF. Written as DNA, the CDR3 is TGTGCCACCAGTGATTTCACGGACCGCGAGCAGTACTTC.

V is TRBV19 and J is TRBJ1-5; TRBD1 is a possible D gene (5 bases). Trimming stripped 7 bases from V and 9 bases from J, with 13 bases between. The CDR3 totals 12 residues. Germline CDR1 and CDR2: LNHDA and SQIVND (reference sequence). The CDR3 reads CASKQENWPQHF. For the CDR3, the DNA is TGTGCCAGTAAACAGGAAAATTGGCCCCAGCATTTT.

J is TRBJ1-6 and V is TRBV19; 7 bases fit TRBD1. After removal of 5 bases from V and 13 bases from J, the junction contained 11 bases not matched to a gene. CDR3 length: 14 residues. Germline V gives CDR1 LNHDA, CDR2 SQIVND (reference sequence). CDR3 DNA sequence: TGTGCCAGTAGTCCTCGGGTCTTGACAGGGCCCCTCCACTTT. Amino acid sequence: CASSPRVLTGPLHF.

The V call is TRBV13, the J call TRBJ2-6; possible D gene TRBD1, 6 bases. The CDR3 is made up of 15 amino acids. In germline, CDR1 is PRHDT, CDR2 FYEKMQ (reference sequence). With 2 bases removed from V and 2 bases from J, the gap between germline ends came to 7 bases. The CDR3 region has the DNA TGTGCCAGCAGCTTACAGGGGACTGGGGCCAACGTCCTGACTTTC. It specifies CASSLQGTGANVLTF.

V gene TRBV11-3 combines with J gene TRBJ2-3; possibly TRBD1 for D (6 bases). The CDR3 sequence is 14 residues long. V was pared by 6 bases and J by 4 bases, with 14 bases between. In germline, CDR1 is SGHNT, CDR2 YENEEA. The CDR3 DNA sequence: TGTGCCAGCAGTGTTCAACAGGGATCAGATACGCAGTATTTT. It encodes CASSVQQGSDTQYF.

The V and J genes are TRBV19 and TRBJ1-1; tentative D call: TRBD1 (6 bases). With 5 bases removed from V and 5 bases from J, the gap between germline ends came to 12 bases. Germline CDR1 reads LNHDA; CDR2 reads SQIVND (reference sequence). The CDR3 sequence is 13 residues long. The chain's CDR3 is CASSRSGETEAFF. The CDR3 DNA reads TGTGCCAGTAGTCGATCAGGGGAAACTGAAGCTTTCTTT.

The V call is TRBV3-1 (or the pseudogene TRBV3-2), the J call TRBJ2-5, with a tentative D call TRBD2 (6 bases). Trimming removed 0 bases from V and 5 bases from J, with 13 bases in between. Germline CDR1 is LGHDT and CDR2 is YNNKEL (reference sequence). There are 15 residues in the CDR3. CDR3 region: CASSQDRGRGETQYF. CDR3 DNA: TGTGCCAGCAGCCAAGATCGGGGACGGGGGGAGACCCAGTACTTC.

The CDR3 protein is CASSEGGTQRNQPQHF. The CDR3 DNA is TGTGCCAGCAGTGAAGGGGGGACACAACGCAATCAGCCCCAGCATTTT. V is TRBV2 and J is TRBJ1-5, with a possible D match to TRBD1 (6 bases). Germline CDR1 and CDR2: SNHLY and FYNNEI. The V end was cut by 1 base, the J end by 2 bases, with 12 bases between. The CDR3 runs to 16 residues. The whole variable domain, remainder taken from reference TRBV2 and TRBJ1-5, is EPEVTQTPSHQVTQMGQEVILRCVPISNHLYFYWYRQILGQKVEFLVSFYNNEISEKSEIFDDQFSVERPDGSNFTLKIRSTKLEDSAMYFCASSEGGTQRNQPQHFGDGTRLSIL.

The CDR3 spells CASSRGGRVESYEQYF. The CDR3 nucleotides are TGTGCCAGCAGCCGGGGAGGGAGGGTGGAATCCTACGAGCAGTACTTC. J is TRBJ2-7 and V is TRBV14; TRBD2 matches at 7 bases. The length of the CDR3 is 16 residues. J lost 1 base, V lost 4 bases, and 10 bases had no gene match. Germline-derived CDR1 and CDR2 are SGHDN and FVKESK. The full variable domain, its missing parts supplied by reference TRBV14 and TRBJ2-7, is EAGVTQFPSHSVIEKGQTVTLRCDPISGHDNLYWYRRVMGKEIKFLLHFVKESKQDESGMPNNRFLAERTGGTYSTLKVQPAELEDSGVYFCASSRGGRVESYEQYFGPGTRLTVT.

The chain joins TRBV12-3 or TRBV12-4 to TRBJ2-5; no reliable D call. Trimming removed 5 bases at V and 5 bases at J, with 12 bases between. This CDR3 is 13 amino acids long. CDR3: CASSPMKAETQYF. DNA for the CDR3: TGTGCCAGCAGTCCGATGAAGGCGGAGACCCAGTACTTC.

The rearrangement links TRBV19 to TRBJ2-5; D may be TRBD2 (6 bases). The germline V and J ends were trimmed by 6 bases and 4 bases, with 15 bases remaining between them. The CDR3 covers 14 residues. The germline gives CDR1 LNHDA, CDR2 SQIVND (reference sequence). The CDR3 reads CASRRRASGETQYF. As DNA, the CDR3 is TGTGCCAGTAGGCGGAGGGCCAGTGGAGAGACCCAGTACTTC.

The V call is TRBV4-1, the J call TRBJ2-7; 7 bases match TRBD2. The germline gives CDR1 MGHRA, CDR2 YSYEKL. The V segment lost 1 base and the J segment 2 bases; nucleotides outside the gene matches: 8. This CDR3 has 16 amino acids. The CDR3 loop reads CASSQGLLAVPYEQYF. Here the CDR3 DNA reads TGCGCCAGCAGCCAAGGCCTGCTAGCGGTCCCCTACGAGCAGTACTTC.

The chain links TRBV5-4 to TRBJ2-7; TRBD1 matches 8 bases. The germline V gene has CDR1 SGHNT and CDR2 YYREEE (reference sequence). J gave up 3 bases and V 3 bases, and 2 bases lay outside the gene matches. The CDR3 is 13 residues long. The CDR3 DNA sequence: TGTGCCAGCAGCTGGGGACAGGTCTACGAGCAGTACTTC. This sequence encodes CASSWGQVYEQYF.

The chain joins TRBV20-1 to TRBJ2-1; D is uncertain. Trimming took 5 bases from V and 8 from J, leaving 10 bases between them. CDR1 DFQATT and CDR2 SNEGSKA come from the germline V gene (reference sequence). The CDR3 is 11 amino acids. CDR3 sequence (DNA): TGCAGTGCTGTGATTGGATATGAGCAGTTCTTC. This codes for CSAVIGYEQFF.

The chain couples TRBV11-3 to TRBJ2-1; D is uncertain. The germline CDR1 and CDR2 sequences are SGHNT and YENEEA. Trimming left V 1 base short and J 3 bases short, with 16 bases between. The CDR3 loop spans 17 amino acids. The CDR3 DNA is TGTGCCAGCAGCTTAGTCACTCCCTTGGGGAACTACAATGAGCAGTTCTTC. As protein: CASSLVTPLGNYNEQFF. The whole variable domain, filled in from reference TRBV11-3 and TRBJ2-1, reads EAGVVQSPRYKIIEKKQPVAFWCNPISGHNTLYWYLQNLGQGPELLIRYENEEAVDDSQLPKDRFSAERLKGVDSTLKIQPAELGDSAVYLCASSLVTPLGNYNEQFFGPGTRLTVL.

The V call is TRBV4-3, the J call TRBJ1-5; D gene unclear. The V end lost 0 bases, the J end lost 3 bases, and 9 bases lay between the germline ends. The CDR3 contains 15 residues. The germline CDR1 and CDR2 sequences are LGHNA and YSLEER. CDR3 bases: TGCGCCAGCAGCCAAGATGGCGGAAACAATCAGCCCCAGCATTTT. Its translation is CASSQDGGNNQPQHF.